What follows describes a single T cell receptor (beta chain). This CDR3 comprises 15 residues. Germline lookup yields CDR1 MRHNA and CDR2 SNTAGT. V was trimmed by 2 bases and J by 9 bases, leaving 17 bases between them. The study drew participants aged about 18 to 89 years from approximately 25 US areas. Self-reported history from a screening survey and questionnaire set each donor's cohort. Libraries were prepared by immunoSEQ multiplex PCR; TCRdb keeps only in-frame clonotypes and omits some of them. The sample shows about 180,000 clones, roughly nine tenths of them seen only once. The data belong to a study of blood T cell repertoires in COVID-19.

The V and J genes are TRBV6-4 and TRBJ2-1, with D perhaps TRBD2 (7 bases). The sequencing sample was made of PBMCs or T cells enriched from blood (not recorded which). The source of this sequence is a woman in her thirties or forties with acute COVID-19. CDR3 in amino acids: CASSDRWGGGGEQFF. The CDR3 coding sequence is TGTGCCAGCAGTGACCGTTGGGGAGGGGGAGGTGAGCAGTTCTTC.